The 2 T cell receptor beta chains presented below share a single source sample, sequenced in a study of PD-1 blockade in mismatch repair-deficient tumors. The assay was immunoSEQ multiplex PCR, and TCRdb's table has in-frame clones only and misses some. The table lists 45,000 to 60,000 clones, around 80% of them singletons. The sequencing used peripheral blood, collected 4 weeks after starting pembrolizumab. All receptors come from an adult with mismatch repair-deficient cancer.

This sequence joins TRBV5-4 and TRBJ2-5; D is possibly TRBD1 (6 bases). V dropped 4 bases and J dropped 5 bases, with 21 bases sitting between them. CDR3 length equals 16 residues. Per the germline V gene, CDR1 is SGHNT and CDR2 is YYREEE (reference sequence). CDR3: CASSGAGPPGQETQYF. The DNA of the CDR3 is TGTGCCAGCAGCGGGGCAGGGCCGCCAGGACAGGAGACCCAGTACTTC.

V is TRBV6-5 and J is TRBJ2-7; a possible D gene is TRBD2 (5 bases). CDR1 and CDR2 (germline): MNHEY, SVGAGI. Between the trimmed V and J ends, which lost 6 bases and 2 bases, there was a span of 14 bases. The CDR3 sequence is 14 residues long. Here the CDR3 reads CASSRPGIAYEQYF. The CDR3 nucleotides are TGTGCCAGCAGCCGGCCCGGGATCGCCTACGAGCAGTACTTC.